The sequence of this TCR beta chain was determined in a study of T cell changes during pregnancy in multiple sclerosis. The protocol was immunoSEQ multiplex PCR, while the TCRdb copy is restricted to in-frame clones and leaves out a portion. Here the sample spans 45,000 to 70,000 clones, 92% being singletons. CDR3 length equals 14 residues. Deletions cut 3 bases from V and 5 bases from J, with 8 bases between. In germline, CDR1 is ENHRY, CDR2 SYGVKD. This receptor was taken from a female donor in good health, enrolled as a control in a pregnancy study. This sample comprised CD4+ T cells from peripheral blood mononuclear cells, obtained after pregnancy. The chain joins TRBV10-3 to TRBJ1-6; tentatively, D is TRBD1 (6 bases). The CDR3 protein is CAISDPGDNSPLHF. In nucleotides, the CDR3 is TGTGCCATCAGTGACCCAGGGGATAATTCACCCCTCCACTTT.